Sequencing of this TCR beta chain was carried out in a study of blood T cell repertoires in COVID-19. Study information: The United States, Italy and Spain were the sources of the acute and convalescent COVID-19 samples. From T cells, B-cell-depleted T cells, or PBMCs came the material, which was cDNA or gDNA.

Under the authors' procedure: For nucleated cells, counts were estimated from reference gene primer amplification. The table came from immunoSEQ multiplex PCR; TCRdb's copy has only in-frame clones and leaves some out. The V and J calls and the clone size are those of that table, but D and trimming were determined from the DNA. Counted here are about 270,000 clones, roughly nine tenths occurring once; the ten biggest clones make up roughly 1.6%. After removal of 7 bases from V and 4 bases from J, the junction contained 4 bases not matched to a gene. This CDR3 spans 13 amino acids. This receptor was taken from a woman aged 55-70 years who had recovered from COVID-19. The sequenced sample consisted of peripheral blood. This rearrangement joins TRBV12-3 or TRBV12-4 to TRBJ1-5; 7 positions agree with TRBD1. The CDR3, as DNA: TGTGCCAGCAACCAACAGGGGAATCAGCCCCAGCATTTT. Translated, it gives CASNQQGNQPQHF.